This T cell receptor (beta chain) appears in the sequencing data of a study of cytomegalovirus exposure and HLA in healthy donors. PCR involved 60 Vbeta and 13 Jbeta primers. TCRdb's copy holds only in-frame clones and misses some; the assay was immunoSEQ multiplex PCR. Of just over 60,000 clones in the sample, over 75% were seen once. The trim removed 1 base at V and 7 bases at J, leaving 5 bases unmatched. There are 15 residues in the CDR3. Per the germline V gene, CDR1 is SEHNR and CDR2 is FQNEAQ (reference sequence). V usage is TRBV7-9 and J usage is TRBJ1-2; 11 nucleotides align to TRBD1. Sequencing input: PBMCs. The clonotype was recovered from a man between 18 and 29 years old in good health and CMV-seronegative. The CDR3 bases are TGTGCCAGCAGCTTAGGGGACAGGGGGGAACGTGGCTACACCTTC. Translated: CASSLGDRGERGYTF.